The TCR beta chain described here comes from a study of blood T cell repertoires in COVID-19. Overall study: PBMCs, B-cell-depleted T cells, or T cells provided the cDNA or gDNA that made up the material.

Individuals aged about 18 to 89 years were recruited from 20 to 25 US areas. V was clipped by 0 bases and J by 3 bases; unmatched bases: 12. Germline values: CDR1 MNHEY, CDR2 SMNVEV (reference sequence). The CDR3 length is 18 residues. In the source study's methods: By means of reference gene primer amplification, nucleated cell counts were estimated. Profiled with immunoSEQ multiplex PCR; TCRdb holds only in-frame clones, not every one. V and J calls and clone size are those listed in that table; D and trimming were worked out from the DNA. The top ten hold approximately 6% of the sample, which has 110,000 to 150,000 clones, approximately 78% seen once.

This chain joins TRBV27 and TRBJ2-5, with TRBD2 matching 8 bases. The sequencing input was PBMCs or T cells enriched from blood (not recorded which). This clonotype was obtained from a woman aged 45-60 years who had recovered from COVID-19. The CDR3 DNA is TGTGCCAGCAGTTTATCGGCTGCGGGGGGCCGATGGGAAGAGACCCAGTACTTC. This encodes CASSLSAAGGRWEETQYF.